This T cell receptor (beta chain) was identified during a study of blood T cells in healthy people across ages. Study observations and caveats: Whereas aged donors had fewer naive CD4+ cells, long-lived donors had more of them and higher diversity. Samples with more naive T cells showed higher observed beta diversity.

PBMCs were isolated at a quantity of at least 7 million per sample. About this clonotype: Its antigen remains unidentified.

V lost 0 bases and J lost 0, with 9 bases in between. Germline loops: CDR1 LGHDT, CDR2 YNNKEL (reference sequence). The CDR3 sequence is 17 residues long. A J-beta primer mix and a sample-barcoded 5' primer were used in a second PCR of roughly 6 to 12 cycles. Researchers report that a template-switch adaptor with 12 random nucleotides tagged each cDNA molecule. TCRdb analysed the 5' RACE reads with MiXCR anew, one entry per CDR3 protein. The data contain 780,000 or so distinct CDR3 sequences, roughly three fifths of them singletons. The receptor was isolated from a man aged 40-50 years in good health. Sequenced: blood. The chain joins TRBV3-1 to TRBJ2-6; D not resolved. The CDR3 protein is CASSQDRQNSGANVLTF. CDR3 nucleotide sequence: TGTGCCAGCAGCCAAGATCGGCAGAACTCTGGGGCCAACGTCCTGACTTTC.